This T cell receptor beta chain was captured by sequencing in a study of control samples from healthy donors and cancer patients. Germline CDR1 is SEHNR and CDR2 is FQNEAQ (reference sequence). V was pared by 1 base and J by 4 bases, with 13 bases between. This CDR3 region has 15 residues. The data were produced by immunoSEQ multiplex PCR, yet TCRdb's version contains in-frame clones alone and is incomplete. The sample has 85,000 to 100,000 clones; more than 85% are singletons. The TCR comes from a man between 18 and 29 years old in good health. J is TRBJ1-2 and V is TRBV7-9; tentatively, D is TRBD1 (6 bases). The sample consisted of blood. The CDR3 region is CASSLGRGLGYGYTF. In nucleotides, the CDR3 is TGTGCCAGCAGCTTAGGTCGGGGGCTCGGCTATGGCTACACCTTC.